This is a list of T cell receptor beta chains from one sample in a study of type 1 regulatory T cells. TCRdb reprocessed the reads via MiXCR and lists one record per CDR3 protein. The sample holds about 65,000 distinct CDR3 sequences; almost 50% are singletons and the top ten take about 2.1%. These receptors have no identified antigens. Sequenced input: cultured non-Tr1 T cells, either the whole culture or a sorted T cell fraction (not recorded which). The receptor set was obtained from a human donor in good health. CDR3s include the opening cysteine and the closing phenylalanine or tryptophan.

j_gene | v_gene | CDR3aa
TRBJ2-7 | TRBV11-1 | CASSLEGLGTSYEQYF
TRBJ1-1 | TRBV5-1 | CASSGGSGSNTEAFF
TRBJ2-1 | TRBV12-5 | CASGLVPIWGNSLDRVTNEQFF
TRBJ1-6 | TRBV20-1 | CSAPGRSYNSPLHF
TRBJ2-3 | TRBV3-1 | CASSTGLAGGTDTQYF
TRBJ2-3 | TRBV3-1 | CASSRGSIAGSSTDTQYF
TRBJ1-3 | TRBV5-1 | CASSREGDTIYF
TRBJ2-3 | TRBV3-1 | CASNKRGSTDTQYF
TRBJ2-7 | TRBV5-1 | CASSLGTVSYEQYF
TRBJ2-1 | TRBV3-1 | CASSQVHSGSCNEQFF
TRBJ1-3 | TRBV10-3 | CATRPPGNSGNTIYF
TRBJ1-6 | TRBV30 | CASRTVNSPLHF
TRBJ2-2 | TRBV7-3 | CASSSDRGHTGELFF
TRBJ1-1 | TRBV18 | CASSSGENTEAFF
TRBJ2-7 | TRBV7-6 | CASSLAMRGEQYF
TRBJ2-5 | TRBV7-8 | CASSRGLAAQETQYF
TRBJ1-2 | TRBV7-2 | CASSLASSQGNYGYTF
TRBJ2-3 | TRBV11-2 | CASSLGGRRNAQYF
TRBJ2-1 | TRBV4-1 | CASSQSFPAAGTSGGEQFF
TRBJ2-6 | TRBV3-1 | CASSTTTSGANVLTF
TRBJ1-5 | TRBV20-1 | CSATTGSGQPQHF
TRBJ2-7 | TRBV20-1 | CSARDRGQFSYEQYF
TRBJ2-1 | TRBV9 | CASSASGLSNEQFF
TRBJ2-1 | TRBV29-1 | CSVSPPRGGIYNEQFF
TRBJ1-5 | TRBV3-1 | CASSYKGQGPRPQHF
TRBJ1-3 | TRBV7-2 | CASSLGGSSGNTIYF
TRBJ2-5 | TRBV5-1 | CASSWYGQGVQETQYF
TRBJ2-4 | TRBV4-1 | CASSPSSGRAKNIQYF
TRBJ1-6 | TRBV20-1 | CSARGPNSPLHF
TRBJ1-2 | TRBV12-5 | CASGLAGGYGYTF
TRBJ2-7 | TRBV7-2 | CASSRSLRGDIHEQYF
TRBJ2-7 | TRBV6-6 | CASSKIAGGREQYF
TRBJ2-5 | TRBV5-1 | CASSLLPGGLQETQYF
TRBJ2-5 | TRBV20-1 | CSARDGTDYQETQYF
TRBJ2-7 | TRBV3-1 | CASSQDLTSGVYEQYF
TRBJ1-1 | TRBV20-1 | CSAGSPEASEAFF
TRBJ2-1 | TRBV28 | CASSPDRMGHNEQFF
TRBJ1-3 | TRBV7-6 | CASSSVQGLSGNTIYF
TRBJ2-5 | TRBV7-2 | CASSPRGLSQETQYF
TRBJ1-1 | TRBV15 | CATSRSVGWSTEAFF
TRBJ2-3 | TRBV18 | CASSPQTGGQADTQYF
TRBJ2-7 | TRBV7-2 | CASSPTGVTYEQYF
TRBJ2-5 | TRBV12-3/TRBV12-4 | CASSLAGTQLTQYF
TRBJ2-6 | TRBV28 | CASSSRRSSGANVLTF
TRBJ2-2 | TRBV12-3/TRBV12-4 | CASRSGDTGELFF
TRBJ2-2 | TRBV28 | CASSRASANTGELFF
TRBJ1-5 | TRBV6-2/TRBV6-3 | CASSYSTWGVFQPQHF
TRBJ2-3 | TRBV20-1 | CSARAAGRGDTQYF
TRBJ1-1 | TRBV28 | CASTPRNTEAFF
TRBJ2-3 | TRBV4-3 | CASSQEAFQGKADTQYF